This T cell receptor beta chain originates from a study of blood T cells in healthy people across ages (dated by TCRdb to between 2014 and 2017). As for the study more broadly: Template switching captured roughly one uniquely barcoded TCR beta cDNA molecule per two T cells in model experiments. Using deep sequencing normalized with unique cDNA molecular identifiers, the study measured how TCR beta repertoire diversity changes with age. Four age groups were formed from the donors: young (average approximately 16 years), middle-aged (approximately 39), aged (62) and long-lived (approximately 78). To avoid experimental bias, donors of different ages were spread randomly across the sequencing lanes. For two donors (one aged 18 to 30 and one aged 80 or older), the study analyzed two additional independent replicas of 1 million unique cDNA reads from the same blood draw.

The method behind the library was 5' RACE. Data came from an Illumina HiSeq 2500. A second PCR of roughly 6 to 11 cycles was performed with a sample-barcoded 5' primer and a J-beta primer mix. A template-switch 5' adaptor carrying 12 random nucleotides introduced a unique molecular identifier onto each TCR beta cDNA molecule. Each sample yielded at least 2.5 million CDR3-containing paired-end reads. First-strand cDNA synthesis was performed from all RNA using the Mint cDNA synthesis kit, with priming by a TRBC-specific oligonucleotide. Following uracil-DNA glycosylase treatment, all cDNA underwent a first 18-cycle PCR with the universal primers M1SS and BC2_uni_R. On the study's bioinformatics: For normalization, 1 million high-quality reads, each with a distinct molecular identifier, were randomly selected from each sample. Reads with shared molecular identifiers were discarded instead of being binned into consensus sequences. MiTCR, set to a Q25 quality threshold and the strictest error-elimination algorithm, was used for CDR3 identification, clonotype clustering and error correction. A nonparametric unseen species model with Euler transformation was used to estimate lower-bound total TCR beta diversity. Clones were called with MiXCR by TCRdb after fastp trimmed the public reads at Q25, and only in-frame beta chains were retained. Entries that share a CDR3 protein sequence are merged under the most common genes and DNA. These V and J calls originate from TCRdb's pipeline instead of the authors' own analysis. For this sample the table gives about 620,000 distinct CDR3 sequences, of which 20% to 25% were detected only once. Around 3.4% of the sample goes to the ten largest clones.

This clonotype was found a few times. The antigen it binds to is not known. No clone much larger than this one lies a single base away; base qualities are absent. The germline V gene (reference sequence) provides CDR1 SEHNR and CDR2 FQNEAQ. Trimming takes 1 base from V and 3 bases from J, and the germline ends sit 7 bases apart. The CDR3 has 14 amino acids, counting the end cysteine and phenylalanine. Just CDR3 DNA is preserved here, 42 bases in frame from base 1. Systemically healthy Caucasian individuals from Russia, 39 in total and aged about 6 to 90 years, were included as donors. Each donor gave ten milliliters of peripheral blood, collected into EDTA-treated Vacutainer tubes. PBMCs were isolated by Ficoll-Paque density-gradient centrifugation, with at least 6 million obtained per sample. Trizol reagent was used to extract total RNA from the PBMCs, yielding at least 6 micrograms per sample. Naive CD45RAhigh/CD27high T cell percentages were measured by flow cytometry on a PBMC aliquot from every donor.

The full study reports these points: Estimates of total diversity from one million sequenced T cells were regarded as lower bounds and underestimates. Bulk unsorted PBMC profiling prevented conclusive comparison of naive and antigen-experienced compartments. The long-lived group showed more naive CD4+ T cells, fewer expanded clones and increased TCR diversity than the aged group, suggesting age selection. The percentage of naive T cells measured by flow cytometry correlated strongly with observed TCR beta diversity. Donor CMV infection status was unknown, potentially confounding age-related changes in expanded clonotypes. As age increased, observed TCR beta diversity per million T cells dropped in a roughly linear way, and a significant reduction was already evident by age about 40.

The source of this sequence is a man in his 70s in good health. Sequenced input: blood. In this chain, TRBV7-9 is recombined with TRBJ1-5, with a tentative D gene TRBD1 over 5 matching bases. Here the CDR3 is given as CASSLETDNQPQHF. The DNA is TGTGCCAGCAGCTTAGAGACAGACAATCAGCCCCAGCATTTT.